This T cell receptor beta chain was captured by sequencing in a study of tumor and adjacent non-tumor tissue in lung cancer. The J segment lost 6 bases and the V segment lost 7 bases, leaving 19 bases of the junction unmatched. This CDR3 is built from 18 residues. Looked up from germline, CDR1 is MNHNY and CDR2 is SVGAGI (reference sequence). The template was RNA from unsorted bulk tissue. The normal lung tissue was taken more than 3 cm from the tumor edge. A modified ARM-PCR protocol with three rounds of nested PCR amplified TCRbeta. One entry per CDR3 protein results from TCRdb running MiXCR on the multiplex PCR reads. The repertoire holds around 100,000 distinct CDR3 sequences, over 55% seen once, with roughly 19% in the top ten.

This clonotype was obtained from a man aged 30 to 45 with non-small cell lung cancer. Sequenced: distant non-tumor lung tissue. The chain uses TRBV6-6 and TRBJ2-2; 8 bases line up with TRBD2. CDR3 protein: CASITLTGGPVNAGELFF. CDR3 bases: TGTGCCAGCATTACACTAACGGGGGGGCCAGTTAACGCCGGGGAGCTGTTTTTT.